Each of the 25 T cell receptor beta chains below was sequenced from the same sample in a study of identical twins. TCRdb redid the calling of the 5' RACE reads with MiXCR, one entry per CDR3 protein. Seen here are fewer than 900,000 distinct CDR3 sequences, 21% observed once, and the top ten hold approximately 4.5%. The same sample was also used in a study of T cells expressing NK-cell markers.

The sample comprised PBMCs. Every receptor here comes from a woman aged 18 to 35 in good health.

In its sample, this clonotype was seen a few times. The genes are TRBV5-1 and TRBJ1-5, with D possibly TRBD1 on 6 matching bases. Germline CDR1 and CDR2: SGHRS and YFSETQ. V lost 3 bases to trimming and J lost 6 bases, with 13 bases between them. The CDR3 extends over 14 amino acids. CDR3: CASSSGGGSQPQHF. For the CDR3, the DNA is TGCGCCAGCAGCTCAGGAGGGGGGAGTCAGCCCCAGCATTTT.

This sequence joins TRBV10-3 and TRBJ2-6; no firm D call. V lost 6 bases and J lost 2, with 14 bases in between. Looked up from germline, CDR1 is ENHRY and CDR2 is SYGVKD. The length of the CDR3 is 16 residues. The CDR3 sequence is CAISPGVGTGANVLTF. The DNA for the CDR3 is TGTGCCATCAGCCCAGGTGTGGGCACTGGGGCCAACGTCCTGACTTTC.

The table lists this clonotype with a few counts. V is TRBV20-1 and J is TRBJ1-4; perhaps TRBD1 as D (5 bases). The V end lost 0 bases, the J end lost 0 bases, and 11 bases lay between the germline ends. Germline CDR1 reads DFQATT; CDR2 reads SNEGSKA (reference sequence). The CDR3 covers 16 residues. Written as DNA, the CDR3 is TGCAGTGCTAGAGATATTTTAGGGGCAACTAATGAAAAACTGTTTTTT. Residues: CSARDILGATNEKLFF.

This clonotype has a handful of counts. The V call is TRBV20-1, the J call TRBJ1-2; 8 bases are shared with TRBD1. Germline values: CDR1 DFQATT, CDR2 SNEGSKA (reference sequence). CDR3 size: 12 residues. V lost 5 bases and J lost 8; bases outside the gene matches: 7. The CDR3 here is CSAGRGRGGYTF. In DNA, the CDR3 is TGCAGTGCTGGCAGGGGGCGCGGGGGCTACACCTTC.

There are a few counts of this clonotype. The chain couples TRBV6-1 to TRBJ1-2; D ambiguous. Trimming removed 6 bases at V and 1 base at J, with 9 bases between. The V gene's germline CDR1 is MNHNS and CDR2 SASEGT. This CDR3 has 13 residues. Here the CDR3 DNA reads TGTGCCAGCAGGCCTACCTTTAACTATGGCTACACCTTC. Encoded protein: CASRPTFNYGYTF.

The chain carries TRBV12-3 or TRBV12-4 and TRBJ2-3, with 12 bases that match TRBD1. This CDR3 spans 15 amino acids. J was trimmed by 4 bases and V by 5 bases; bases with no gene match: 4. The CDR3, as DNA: TGTGCCAGCAGTCCCGGGACAGGGGGCTCAGATACGCAGTATTTT. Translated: CASSPGTGGSDTQYF.

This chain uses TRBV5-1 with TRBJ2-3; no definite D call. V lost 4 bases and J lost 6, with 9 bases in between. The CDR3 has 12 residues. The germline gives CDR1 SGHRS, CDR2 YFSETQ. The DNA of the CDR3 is TGCGCCAGCAGCCAGGCTTTCGATACGCAGTATTTT. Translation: CASSQAFDTQYF.

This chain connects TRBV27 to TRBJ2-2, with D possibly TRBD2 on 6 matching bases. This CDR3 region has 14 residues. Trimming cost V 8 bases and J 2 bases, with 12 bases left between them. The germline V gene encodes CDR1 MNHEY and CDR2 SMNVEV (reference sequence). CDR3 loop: CASAGTVNTGELFF. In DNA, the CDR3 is TGTGCCAGCGCGGGGACGGTTAACACCGGGGAGCTGTTTTTT.

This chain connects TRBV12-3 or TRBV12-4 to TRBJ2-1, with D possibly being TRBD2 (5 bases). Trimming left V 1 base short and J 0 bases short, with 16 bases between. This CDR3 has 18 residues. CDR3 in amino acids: CASSLVLGLRPSYNEQFF. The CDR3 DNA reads TGTGCCAGCAGTTTAGTCTTAGGACTCCGCCCCTCCTACAATGAGCAGTTCTTC.

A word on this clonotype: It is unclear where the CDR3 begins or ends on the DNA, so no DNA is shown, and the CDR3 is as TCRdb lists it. The CDR3: CASSTSTGEVGEQYF. The J gene is TRBJ2-7, the V gene TRBV6-5; the D call of TRBD1 is as the table states it, not checked on the DNA. The length of the CDR3 is 15 amino acids, counting both ends. Germline V lookup: CDR1 MNHEY, CDR2 SVGAGI.

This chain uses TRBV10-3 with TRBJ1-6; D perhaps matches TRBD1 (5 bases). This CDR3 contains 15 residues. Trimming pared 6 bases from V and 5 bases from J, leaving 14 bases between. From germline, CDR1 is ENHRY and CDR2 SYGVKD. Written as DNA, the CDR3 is TGTGCCATCAGCTTTGGGACGACGAATAATTCACCCCTCCACTTT. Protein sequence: CAISFGTTNNSPLHF.

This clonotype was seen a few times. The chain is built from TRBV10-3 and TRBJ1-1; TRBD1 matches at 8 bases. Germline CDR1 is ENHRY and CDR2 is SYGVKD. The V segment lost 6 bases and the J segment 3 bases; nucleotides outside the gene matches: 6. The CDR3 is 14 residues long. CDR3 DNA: TGTGCCATCAGGAGGGAACAGGGGGACACTGAAGCTTTCTTT. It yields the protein CAIRREQGDTEAFF.

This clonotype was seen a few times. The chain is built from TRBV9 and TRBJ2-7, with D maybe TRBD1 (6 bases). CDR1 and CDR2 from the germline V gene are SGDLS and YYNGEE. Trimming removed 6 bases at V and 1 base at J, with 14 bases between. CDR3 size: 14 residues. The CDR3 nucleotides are TGTGCCAGCACCCCGGACAGCTCTTCCTACGAGCAGTACTTC. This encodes CASTPDSSSYEQYF.

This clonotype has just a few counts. The CDR3 DNA sequence: TGCAGTGCTTCCCAGAGGAGACTAGCGGGAGGGGAGCAGTTCTTC. Residues: CSASQRRLAGGEQFF. The rearrangement uses TRBV20-1 and TRBJ2-1, with 14 positions matching TRBD2. Trimming cost V 5 bases and J 10 bases; bases outside gene matches: 10. Germline V CDR1 and CDR2: DFQATT, SNEGSKA (reference sequence). This CDR3 contains 15 residues.

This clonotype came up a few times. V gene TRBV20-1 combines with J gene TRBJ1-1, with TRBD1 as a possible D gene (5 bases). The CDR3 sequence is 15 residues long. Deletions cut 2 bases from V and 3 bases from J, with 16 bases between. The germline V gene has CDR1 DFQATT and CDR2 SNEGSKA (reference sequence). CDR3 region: CSARPTTALHTEAFF. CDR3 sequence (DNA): TGCAGTGCTAGACCTACGACAGCGCTACACACTGAAGCTTTCTTT.

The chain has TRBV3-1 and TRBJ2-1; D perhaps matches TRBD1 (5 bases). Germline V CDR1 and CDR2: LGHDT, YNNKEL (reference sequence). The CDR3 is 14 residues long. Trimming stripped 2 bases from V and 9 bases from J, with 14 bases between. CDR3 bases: TGTGCCAGCAGCCAATCACAGGAGACTGGTGAGCAGTTCTTC. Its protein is CASSQSQETGEQFF.

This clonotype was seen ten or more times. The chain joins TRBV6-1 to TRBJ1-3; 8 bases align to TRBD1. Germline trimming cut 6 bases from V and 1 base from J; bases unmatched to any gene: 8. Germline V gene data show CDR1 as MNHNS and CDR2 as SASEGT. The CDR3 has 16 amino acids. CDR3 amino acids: CASSTPGQGSGNTIYF. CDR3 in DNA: TGTGCCAGCAGCACACCTGGACAGGGTTCTGGAAACACCATATATTTT.

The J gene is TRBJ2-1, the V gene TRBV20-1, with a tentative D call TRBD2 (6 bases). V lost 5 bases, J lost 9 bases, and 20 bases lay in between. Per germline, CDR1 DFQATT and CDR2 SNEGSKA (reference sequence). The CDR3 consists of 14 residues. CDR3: CSAHVGTPEGEQFF. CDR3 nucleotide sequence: TGCAGTGCTCACGTCGGGACTCCCGAGGGTGAGCAGTTCTTC.

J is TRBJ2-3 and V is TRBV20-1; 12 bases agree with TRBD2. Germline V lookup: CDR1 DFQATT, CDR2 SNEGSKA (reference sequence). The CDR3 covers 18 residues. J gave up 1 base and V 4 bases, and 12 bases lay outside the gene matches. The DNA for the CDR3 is TGCAGTGCTAACGGACTAGCGGGACTGGGAGGAGGCACAGATACGCAGTATTTT. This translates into CSANGLAGLGGGTDTQYF.

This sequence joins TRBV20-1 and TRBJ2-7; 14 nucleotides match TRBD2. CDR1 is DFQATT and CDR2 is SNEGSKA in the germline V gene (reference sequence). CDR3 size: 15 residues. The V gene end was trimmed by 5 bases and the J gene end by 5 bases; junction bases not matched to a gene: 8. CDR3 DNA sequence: TGCAGTGCTCCCCGACTAGCGGGAGGGCCTAACGAGCAGTACTTC. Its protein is CSAPRLAGGPNEQYF.

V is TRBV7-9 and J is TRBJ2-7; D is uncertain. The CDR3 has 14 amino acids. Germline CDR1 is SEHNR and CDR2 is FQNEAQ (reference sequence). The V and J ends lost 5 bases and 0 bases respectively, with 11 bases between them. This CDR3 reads CASSLYGDSYEQYF. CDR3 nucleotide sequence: TGTGCCAGCAGCCTATATGGGGACTCCTACGAGCAGTACTTC.

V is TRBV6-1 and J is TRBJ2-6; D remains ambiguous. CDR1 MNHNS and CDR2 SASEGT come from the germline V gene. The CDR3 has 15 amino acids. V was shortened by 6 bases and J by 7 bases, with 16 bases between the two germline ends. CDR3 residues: CASSPGGRSANVLTF. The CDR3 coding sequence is TGTGCCAGCAGCCCGGGCGGCAGGAGTGCCAACGTCCTGACTTTC.

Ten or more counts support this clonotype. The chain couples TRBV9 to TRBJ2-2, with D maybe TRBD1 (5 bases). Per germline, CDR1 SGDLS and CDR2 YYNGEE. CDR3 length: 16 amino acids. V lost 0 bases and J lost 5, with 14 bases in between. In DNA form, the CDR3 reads TGTGCCAGCAGCGTAGAACCCAGGGTGGCAACCGGGGAGCTGTTTTTT. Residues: CASSVEPRVATGELFF.

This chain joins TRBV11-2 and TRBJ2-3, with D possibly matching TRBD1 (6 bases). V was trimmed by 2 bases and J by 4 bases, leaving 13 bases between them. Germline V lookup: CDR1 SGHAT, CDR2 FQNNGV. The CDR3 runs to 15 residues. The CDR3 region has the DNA TGTGCCAGCAGCTTATTAACAGGGCGGGCAGATACGCAGTATTTT. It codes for CASSLLTGRADTQYF. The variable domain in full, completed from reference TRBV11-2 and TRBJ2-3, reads EAGVAQSPRYKIIEKRQSVAFWCNPISGHATLYWYQQILGQGPKLLIQFQNNGVVDDSQLPKDRFSAERLKGVDSTLKIQPAKLEDSAVYLCASSLLTGRADTQYFGPGTRLTVL.

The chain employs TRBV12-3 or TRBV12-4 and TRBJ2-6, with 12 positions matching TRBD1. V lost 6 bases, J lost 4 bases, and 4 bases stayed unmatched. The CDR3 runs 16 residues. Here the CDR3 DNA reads TGTGCCAGCAGCCGGGACAGGGGGCTCGGGGCCAACGTCCTGACTTTC. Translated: CASSRDRGLGANVLTF.